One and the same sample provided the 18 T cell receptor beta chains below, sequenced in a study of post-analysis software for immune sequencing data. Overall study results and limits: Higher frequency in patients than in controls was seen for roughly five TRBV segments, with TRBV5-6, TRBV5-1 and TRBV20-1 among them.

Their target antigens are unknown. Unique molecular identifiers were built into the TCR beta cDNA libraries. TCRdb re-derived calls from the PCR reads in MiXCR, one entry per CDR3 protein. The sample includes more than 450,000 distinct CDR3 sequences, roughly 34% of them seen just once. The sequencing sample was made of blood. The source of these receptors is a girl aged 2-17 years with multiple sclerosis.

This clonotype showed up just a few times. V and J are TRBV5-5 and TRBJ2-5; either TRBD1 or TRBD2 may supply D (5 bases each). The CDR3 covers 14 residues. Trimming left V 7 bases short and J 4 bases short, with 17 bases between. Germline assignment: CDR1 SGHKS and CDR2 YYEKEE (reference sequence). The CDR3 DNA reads TGTGCCAGCGGATCCGGGGCCCTGGGAGAGACCCAGTACTTC. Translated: CASGSGALGETQYF.

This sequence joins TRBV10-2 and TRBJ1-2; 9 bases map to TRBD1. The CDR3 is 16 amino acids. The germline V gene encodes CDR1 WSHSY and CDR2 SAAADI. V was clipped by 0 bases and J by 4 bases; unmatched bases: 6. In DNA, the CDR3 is TGCGCCAGCAGTGAGTCCTCGGGGGGACAGGGCTATGGCTACACCTTC. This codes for CASSESSGGQGYGYTF.

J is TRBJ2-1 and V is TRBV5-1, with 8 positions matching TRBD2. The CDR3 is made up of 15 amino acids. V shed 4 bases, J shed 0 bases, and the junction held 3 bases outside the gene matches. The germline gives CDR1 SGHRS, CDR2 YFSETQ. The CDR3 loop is CASSTGGGSYNEQFF. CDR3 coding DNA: TGCGCCAGCAGCACCGGGGGGGGCTCCTACAATGAGCAGTTCTTC.

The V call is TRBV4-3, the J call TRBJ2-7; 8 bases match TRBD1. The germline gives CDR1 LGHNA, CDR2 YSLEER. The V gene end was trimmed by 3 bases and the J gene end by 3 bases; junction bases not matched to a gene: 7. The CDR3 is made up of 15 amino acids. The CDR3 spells CASSQALGTGYEQYF. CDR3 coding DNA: TGCGCCAGCAGCCAGGCCCTTGGGACAGGCTACGAGCAGTACTTC.

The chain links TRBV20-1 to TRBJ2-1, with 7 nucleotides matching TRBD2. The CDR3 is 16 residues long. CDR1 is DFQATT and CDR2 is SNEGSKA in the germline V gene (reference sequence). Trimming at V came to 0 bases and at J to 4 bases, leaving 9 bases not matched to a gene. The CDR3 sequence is CSARDSLAELYNEQFF. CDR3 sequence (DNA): TGCAGTGCTAGAGATTCCCTAGCGGAATTATACAATGAGCAGTTCTTC.

CDR3 nucleotides: TGTGCCAGCAGCCGGGTGGAAGAGACCCAGTACTTC. Translated, it gives CASSRVEETQYF. V gene TRBV2 combines with J gene TRBJ2-5; no firm D call. V was shortened by 6 bases and J by 3 bases, with 8 bases between the two germline ends. Looked up from germline, CDR1 is SNHLY and CDR2 is FYNNEI. This CDR3 is built from 12 residues.

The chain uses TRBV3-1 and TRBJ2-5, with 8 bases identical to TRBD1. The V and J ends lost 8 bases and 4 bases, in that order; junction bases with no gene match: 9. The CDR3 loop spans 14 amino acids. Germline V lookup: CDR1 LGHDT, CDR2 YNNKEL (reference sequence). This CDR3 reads CASADRVYGETQYF. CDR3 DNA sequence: TGTGCCAGCGCGGACAGGGTTTATGGAGAGACCCAGTACTTC.

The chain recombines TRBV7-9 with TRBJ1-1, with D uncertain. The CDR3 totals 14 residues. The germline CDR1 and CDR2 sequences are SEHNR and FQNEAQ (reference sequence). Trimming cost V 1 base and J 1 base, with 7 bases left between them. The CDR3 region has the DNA TGTGCCAGCAGCTTAGAGTGGGCGAACACTGAAGCTTTCTTT. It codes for CASSLEWANTEAFF.

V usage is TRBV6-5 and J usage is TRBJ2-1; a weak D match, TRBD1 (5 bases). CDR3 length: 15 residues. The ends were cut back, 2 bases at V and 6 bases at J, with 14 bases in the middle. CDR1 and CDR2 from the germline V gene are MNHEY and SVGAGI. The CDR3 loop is CASSYDWGFFNEQFF. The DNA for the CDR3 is TGTGCCAGCAGTTACGATTGGGGCTTTTTCAATGAGCAGTTCTTC.

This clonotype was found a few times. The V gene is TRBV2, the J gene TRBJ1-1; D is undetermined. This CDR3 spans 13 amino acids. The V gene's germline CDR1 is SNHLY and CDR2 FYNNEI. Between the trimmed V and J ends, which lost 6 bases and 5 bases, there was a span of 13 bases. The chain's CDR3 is CASSYQEPTEAFF. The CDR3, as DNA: TGTGCCAGCAGCTATCAGGAACCGACTGAAGCTTTCTTT. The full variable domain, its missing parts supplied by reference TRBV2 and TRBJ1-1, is EPEVTQTPSHQVTQMGQEVILRCVPISNHLYFYWYRQILGQKVEFLVSFYNNEISEKSEIFDDQFSVERPDGSNFTLKIRSTKLEDSAMYFCASSYQEPTEAFFGQGTRLTVV.

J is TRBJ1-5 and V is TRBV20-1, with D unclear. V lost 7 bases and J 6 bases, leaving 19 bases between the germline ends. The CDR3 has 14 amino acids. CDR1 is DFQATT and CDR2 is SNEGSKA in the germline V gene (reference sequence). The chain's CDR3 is CSVIERRISQPQHF. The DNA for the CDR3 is TGCAGTGTAATAGAAAGGCGAATTAGTCAGCCCCAGCATTTT.

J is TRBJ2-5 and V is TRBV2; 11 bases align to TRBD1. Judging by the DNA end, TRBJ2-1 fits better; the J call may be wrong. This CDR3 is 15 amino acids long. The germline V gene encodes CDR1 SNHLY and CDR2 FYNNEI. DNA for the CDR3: TGTGCCAGCAGGAGGACAGGGGGCCCCCAAGAGACCCAGTTCTTC. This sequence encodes CASRRTGGPQETQFF.

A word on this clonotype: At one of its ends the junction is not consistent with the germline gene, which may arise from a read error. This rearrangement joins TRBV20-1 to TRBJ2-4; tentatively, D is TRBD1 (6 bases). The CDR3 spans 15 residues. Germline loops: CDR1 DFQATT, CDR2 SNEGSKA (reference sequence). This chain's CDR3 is CSARIWGQNKNIQYF. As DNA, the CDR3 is TGCAGCGCTAGAATCTGGGGGCAGAACAAAAACATTCAGTACTTC.

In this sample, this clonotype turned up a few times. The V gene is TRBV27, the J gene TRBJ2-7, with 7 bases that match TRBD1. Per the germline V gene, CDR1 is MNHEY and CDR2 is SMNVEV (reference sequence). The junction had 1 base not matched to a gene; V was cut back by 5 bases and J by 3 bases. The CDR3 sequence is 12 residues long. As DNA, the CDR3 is TGTGCCAGCAGTACAGGGGACTACGAGCAGTACTTC. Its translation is CASSTGDYEQYF.

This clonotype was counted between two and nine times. CDR3 loop: CASSGQTGYQETQYF. Here the CDR3 DNA reads TGTGCCAGCAGCGGACAGACAGGGTACCAAGAGACCCAGTACTTC. The rearrangement links TRBV7-2 to TRBJ2-5; 7 positions agree with TRBD1. Germline V gives CDR1 SGHTA, CDR2 FQGNSA. The junction had 6 bases not matched to a gene; V was cut back by 5 bases and J by 0 bases. This CDR3 has 15 amino acids. Complete variable domain (other parts from reference TRBV7-2 and TRBJ2-5): GAGVSQSPSNKVTEKGKDVELRCDPISGHTALYWYRQSLGQGLEFLIYFQGNSAPDKSGLPSDRFSAERTGGSVSTLTIQRTQQEDSAVYLCASSGQTGYQETQYFGPGTRLLVL.

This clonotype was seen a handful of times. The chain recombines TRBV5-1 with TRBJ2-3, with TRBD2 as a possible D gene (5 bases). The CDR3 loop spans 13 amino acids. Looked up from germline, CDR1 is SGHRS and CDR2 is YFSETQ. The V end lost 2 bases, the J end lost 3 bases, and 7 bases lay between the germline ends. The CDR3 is CASSLADTDTQYF. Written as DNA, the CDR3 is TGCGCCAGCAGCTTAGCGGATACAGATACGCAGTATTTT.

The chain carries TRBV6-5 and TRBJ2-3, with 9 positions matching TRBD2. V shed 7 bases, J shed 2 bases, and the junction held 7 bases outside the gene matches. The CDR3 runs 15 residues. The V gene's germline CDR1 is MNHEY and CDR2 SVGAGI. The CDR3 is CASTIAGASTDTQYF. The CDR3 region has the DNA TGTGCCAGCACTATAGCGGGGGCCTCCACAGATACGCAGTATTTT.

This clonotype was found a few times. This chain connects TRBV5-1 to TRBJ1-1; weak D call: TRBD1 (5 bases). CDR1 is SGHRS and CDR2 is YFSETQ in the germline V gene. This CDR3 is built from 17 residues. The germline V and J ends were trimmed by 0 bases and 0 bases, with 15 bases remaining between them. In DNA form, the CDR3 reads TGCGCCAGCAGCTTGGCCATAAGACAGTCCATGAACACTGAAGCTTTCTTT. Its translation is CASSLAIRQSMNTEAFF. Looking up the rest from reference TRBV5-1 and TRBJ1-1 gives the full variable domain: KAGVTQTPRYLIKTRGQQVTLSCSPISGHRSVSWYQQTPGQGLQFLFEYFSETQRNKGNFPGRFSGRQFSNSRSEMNVSTLELGDSALYLCASSLAIRQSMNTEAFFGQGTRLTVV.